This T cell receptor (beta chain) originates from a study of blood T cell repertoires in COVID-19. Across the study: Samples of COVID-19 (acute and convalescent) were obtained from the United States, Italy and Spain. Nucleic acid was either cDNA or gDNA, and it came from T cells, B-cell-depleted T cells, or PBMCs.

Germline CDR1 is MDHEN and CDR2 is SYDVKM. The V end lost 5 bases, the J end lost 7 bases, and 14 bases lay between the germline ends. The CDR3 consists of 13 residues. In the study's own analysis: Researchers report that nucleated cell counts were estimated from reference gene primer amplification. The data were produced by immunoSEQ multiplex PCR, yet TCRdb's version contains in-frame clones alone and is incomplete. That table furnishes V, J and clone size, whereas the DNA furnished D and trimming. The profile shows 200,000 to 300,000 clones, roughly 79% of them singletons. Seattle's cohort entered during active infection and was followed longitudinally.

This chain uses TRBV28 with TRBJ1-2; D is uncertain. Sequenced material: peripheral blood. The clonotype comes from a woman of 80 years or more with COVID-19, enrolled during active disease. In DNA form, the CDR3 reads TGTGCCAGCAGTCCCTCACATGACTCTGGCTACACCTTC. Amino acid sequence: CASSPSHDSGYTF.